This is a list of T cell receptor beta chains from one sample in a study of blood T cell repertoires in COVID-19. Assay: immunoSEQ multiplex PCR; the TCRdb copy retains only in-frame clones and omits some. Here the sample spans under 110,000 clones, about 90% being singletons. Specimen: peripheral blood. These receptors were collected from a woman aged 25-40 years with acute or convalescent COVID-19. Each CDR3 is given with its conserved first and last residue. D genes are given only for firm matches. The listing skips clone size in some rows; elsewhere it reads once, few, many or a size class.

once | TRBJ1-2 | TRBV3-1/TRBV3-2 | TRBD1 | TGTGCCAGCAGGCCCCAGCTGGCAGGGACAGGGGGCGGCTACACCTTC | CASRPQLAGTGGGYTF
few | TRBJ1-2 | TRBV28 | . | TGTGCCAGCAGCCCCCAGGGGATGAGCTATGGCTACACCTTC | CASSPQGMSYGYTF
. | TRBJ1-2 | TRBV7-2 | TRBD1 | TGTGCCAGCAGCTCATCCTTGACAGGGGGCTTGGGCTACACCTTC | CASSSSLTGGLGYTF
. | TRBJ1-2 | TRBV11-3 | TRBD1 | TGTGCCAGCAGCCAGGACAGGACTCAGTATGGCTACACCTTC | CASSQDRTQYGYTF
. | TRBJ2-7 | TRBV7-9 | TRBD1 | TGTGCCAGCAGCCGGGGACAGGGGGGCTACGAGCAGTACTTC | CASSRGQGGYEQYF
. | TRBJ2-3 | TRBV6-5 | . | TGTGCCAGCAGTTACTCGATATCAGCGGATACGCAGTATTTT | CASSYSISADTQYF
. | TRBJ2-3 | TRBV10-2 | TRBD2 | TGCGCCAGCAGGACCTGGACTAGCGGGGGTACAGGCACAGATACGCAGTATTTT | CASRTWTSGGTGTDTQYF
. | TRBJ2-3 | TRBV6-5 | . | TGTGCCAGCGCTCCTTCAGGACTAATCACAGATACGCAGTATTTT | CASAPSGLITDTQYF
. | TRBJ1-5 | TRBV21-1 | . | TGTGCCAGCAATTCGACAGGGGACCCCAATCAGCCCCAGCATTTT | CASNSTGDPNQPQHF
. | TRBJ1-2 | TRBV5-1 | . | TGCGCCAGCAGCCCTCAGACAGGAACTAACTATGGCTACACCTTC | CASSPQTGTNYGYTF
many | TRBJ1-5 | TRBV12-5 | TRBD1 | TGTGCTAGTGGTCCCCTGGGACAGAGACCCAATCAGCCCCAGCATTTT | CASGPLGQRPNQPQHF
. | TRBJ1-5 | TRBV6-1 | . | TGTGCCAGCAGTGAACAGGATACGGGGCAGCCCCAGCATTTT | CASSEQDTGQPQHF
. | TRBJ2-3 | TRBV18 | . | TGTGCCAGCTCTGCGGGACAGAACACAGATACGCAGTATTTT | CASSAGQNTDTQYF
. | TRBJ2-3 | TRBV11-3 | TRBD1 | TGTGCCAGCAGCCCACAGGGGATAGATACGCAGTATTTT | CASSPQGIDTQYF
. | TRBJ1-2 | TRBV24-1 | TRBD1 | TGTGCCACCAGTGAACTGACAGGGAATGGCTACACCTTC | CATSELTGNGYTF
. | TRBJ2-7 | TRBV12-3/TRBV12-4 | TRBD1 | TGTGCCACCGGGACAGATCCCTACGAGCAGTACTTC | CATGTDPYEQYF
. | TRBJ1-2 | TRBV7-9 | . | TGTGCCAGCAGCGAAAACAGGGACTATGGCTACACCTTC | CASSENRDYGYTF
. | TRBJ1-2 | TRBV2 | . | TGTGCCAGCAGTGAAGTTCCGGGTTGGAATGGCTACACCTTC | CASSEVPGWNGYTF
. | TRBJ1-2 | TRBV7-3 | . | TGTGCCAGCAGCTTATTTTTGGCAGGGATGAGCCTTAACTATGGCTACACCTTC | CASSLFLAGMSLNYGYTF
. | TRBJ2-3 | TRBV2 | TRBD1 | TGTGCCAGCACCTGGGACAGTAGCACAGATACGCAGTATTTT | CASTWDSSTDTQYF
. | TRBJ2-7 | TRBV7-2 | . | TGTGCCAGCAGCTTAGCGCCGGGACTCTCCTACGAGCAGTACTTC | CASSLAPGLSYEQYF
. | TRBJ1-3 | TRBV30 | . | TGTGCCTGGAGTGTTTCAGCGGGAAACACCATATATTTT | CAWSVSAGNTIYF
. | TRBJ1-1 | TRBV5-6 | . | TGTGCCAGCACCCCACAGGGCTTCACTGAAGCTTTCTTT | CASTPQGFTEAFF
. | TRBJ2-7 | TRBV11-3 | TRBD1 | TGTGCCAGCAGTGACACAGGGGTTACCTACGAGCAGTACTTC | CASSDTGVTYEQYF
. | TRBJ2-3 | TRBV27 | . | TGTGCCAGCAGCCCTCGGGGATCCGCAGATACGCAGTATTTT | CASSPRGSADTQYF
. | TRBJ1-3 | TRBV5-1 | TRBD1 | TGCGCCAGCAGCGCCGGAGGGACAGGGATTGGCACCATATATTTT | CASSAGGTGIGTIYF
once | TRBJ1-1 | TRBV2 | . | TGTGCCAGCCGCGCGGGCACTGAAGCTTTCTTT | CASRAGTEAFF
. | TRBJ1-1 | TRBV7-9 | . | TGTGCCAGCAGCTTAGAGGGTAGCGGGGAAGCTTTCTTT | CASSLEGSGEAFF
. | TRBJ2-7 | TRBV6-5 | TRBD1 | TGTGCCAGCAGCGCGGACAGGAGCTCCTACGAGCAGTACTTC | CASSADRSSYEQYF
. | TRBJ2-7 | TRBV5-1 | . | TGCGCCAGCAGCTTCTCTCTGGGGCCAGCCTACGAGCAGTACTTC | CASSFSLGPAYEQYF
few | TRBJ1-2 | TRBV5-4 | TRBD1 | TGTGCCAGCAGCTTTACAGGGGTTTCCATCTATGGCTACACCTTC | CASSFTGVSIYGYTF
. | TRBJ2-3 | TRBV29-1 | . | TGCAGCGTCGCTATACCAGATACGCAGTATTTT | CSVAIPDTQYF
once | TRBJ2-3 | TRBV9 | TRBD2 | TGTGCCAGCAGTGCCGGTCCCCCACTAGCGGGGGGGACGCAGTATTTT | CASSAGPPLAGGTQYF
. | TRBJ1-1 | TRBV11-3 | TRBD1 | TGTGCCAGCAGCTTCATGGACAGGGACACTGAAGCTTTCTTT | CASSFMDRDTEAFF
. | TRBJ1-6 | TRBV20-1 | . | TGCAGTGCTCAAGCCTCATCACCCCTCCACTTT | CSAQASSPLHF